Below, 8 T cell receptor beta chains from the same sample are listed, as sequenced in a study. TCRdb itself ran the RT-PCR reads through MiXCR, one entry per CDR3 protein. The sample has approximately 720,000 distinct CDR3 sequences, around 14% seen once. The sequenced sample was memory CD4+ T cells from blood. Source of these receptors: a female donor in good health, serving as a healthy control.

This clonotype occurred many times. The chain couples TRBV15 to TRBJ1-5; 10 bases fit TRBD1. Germline V gene data show CDR1 as LNHNV and CDR2 as YYDKDF (reference sequence). The CDR3 extends over 15 amino acids. J lost 6 bases, V lost 5 bases, and 7 bases had no gene match. CDR3 protein: CATSGRDRGIQPQHF. DNA for the CDR3: TGTGCCACCAGCGGCAGGGACAGGGGTATTCAGCCCCAGCATTTT.

This clonotype showed up many times. The rearrangement joins TRBV20-1 to TRBJ2-7, with TRBD2 as a possible D gene (6 bases). The germline V and J ends were trimmed by 6 bases and 6 bases, with 15 bases remaining between them. This CDR3 has 12 residues. Per the germline V gene, CDR1 is DFQATT and CDR2 is SNEGSKA (reference sequence). In DNA form, the CDR3 reads TGCAGTGCACCTGATCGGGGAGGCGAGCAGTACTTC. This gives the protein CSAPDRGGEQYF.

The table lists this clonotype with many counts. The chain couples TRBV7-2 to TRBJ2-2, with unresolved D. Trimming pared 6 bases from V and 0 bases from J, leaving 20 bases between. The CDR3 runs to 18 residues. Germline-derived CDR1 and CDR2 are SGHTA and FQGNSA. The CDR3 region is CASSELTEPPPNTGELFF. CDR3 coding DNA: TGTGCCAGCAGTGAACTGACCGAACCACCACCGAACACCGGGGAGCTGTTTTTT.

The chain is built from TRBV9 and TRBJ2-6, with no clear D. Germline CDR1 and CDR2: SGDLS and YYNGEE. The CDR3 is 13 residues long. V was clipped by 2 bases and J by 3 bases, with 3 bases between them. CDR3 amino acids: CASSVYGANVLTF. CDR3 nucleotide sequence: TGTGCCAGCAGCGTGTATGGGGCCAACGTCCTGACTTTC.

This clonotype came up a few times. V gene TRBV5-1 combines with J gene TRBJ2-1, with D uncertain. The CDR3 length is 17 residues. CDR1 is SGHRS, CDR2 YFSETQ, per germline. Trimming removed 0 bases from V and 1 base from J, with 14 bases in between. The CDR3 sequence is CASSLVPAGQSYNEQFF. The CDR3 DNA reads as TGCGCCAGCAGCTTGGTACCGGCAGGCCAATCCTACAATGAGCAGTTCTTC. Based on the CDR3 plus reference TRBV5-1 and TRBJ2-1, the full variable domain is KAGVTQTPRYLIKTRGQQVTLSCSPISGHRSVSWYQQTPGQGLQFLFEYFSETQRNKGNFPGRFSGRQFSNSRSEMNVSTLELGDSALYLCASSLVPAGQSYNEQFFGPGTRLTVL.

This chain joins TRBV18 and TRBJ1-4; 9 bases match TRBD1. CDR1 KGHSH and CDR2 LQKENI come from the germline V gene. J lost 7 bases, V lost 6 bases, and 18 bases had no gene match. CDR3 size: 18 residues. CDR3 nucleotides: TGTGCCAGCTCCCTTATGGAAGGCGGGACAGGGACGACTGAAAAACTGTTTTTT. Residues: CASSLMEGGTGTTEKLFF.

This clonotype has a count of ten or more. The rearrangement links TRBV5-1 to TRBJ1-2; D gene unclear. The CDR3 totals 12 residues. V was shortened by 3 bases and J by 2 bases, with 5 bases between the two germline ends. Germline V gives CDR1 SGHRS, CDR2 YFSETQ. The CDR3 sequence: CASSSDNYGYTF. In DNA form, the CDR3 reads TGCGCCAGCAGCTCAGACAACTATGGCTACACCTTC. Full variable domain (remainder filled in from reference TRBV5-1 and TRBJ1-2): KAGVTQTPRYLIKTRGQQVTLSCSPISGHRSVSWYQQTPGQGLQFLFEYFSETQRNKGNFPGRFSGRQFSNSRSEMNVSTLELGDSALYLCASSSDNYGYTFGSGTRLTVV.

This clonotype was seen only a few times. This rearrangement joins TRBV11-2 to TRBJ1-1; perhaps TRBD1 as D (5 bases). V dropped 5 bases and J dropped 11 bases, with 12 bases sitting between them. Germline assignment: CDR1 SGHAT and CDR2 FQNNGV. The CDR3 runs 11 residues. The CDR3 region is CASSRVWGAFF. CDR3 in DNA: TGTGCCAGCAGCCGCGTTTGGGGGGCTTTCTTT.